This entry features one T cell receptor beta chain sequence. These data come from a study of blood T cell repertoires in COVID-19. Profiling relied on immunoSEQ multiplex PCR, and the TCRdb table lists in-frame clones only, not all of them. The sample lists about 220,000 clones; 80% to 90% were seen once. Germline V gives CDR1 LGHNA, CDR2 YNFKEQ. The CDR3 consists of 14 residues. V dropped 0 bases and J dropped 4 bases, with 8 bases sitting between them. The chain joins TRBV4-2 to TRBJ2-3; D gene ambiguous. The TCR sequence derives from a woman aged 55 to 70 who had recovered from COVID-19. The sequenced material came from peripheral blood. The CDR3 region has the DNA TGTGCCAGCAGCCAAGATGAACGGGCAGATACGCAGTATTTT. Its protein product is CASSQDERADTQYF.